The entry below describes one T cell receptor beta chain. Its antigen remains unidentified. An expansion of CD8+CD57+ cells by flow cytometry had been shown in patients chosen for sequencing. This sample is drawn from a study of CD8+CD57+ T cells in acquired aplastic anemia. The wider study: Quantities of DNA derived from sorted CD4+ and CD8+ cells averaged 3.2 ug.

The study's findings and limits: Patients and controls shared 25 to 30 CD8+ CDR3 sequences, which appeared highly expressed in patients and within their immunodominant clones. CD8+ Simpson's diversity showed no significant patient-control difference.

CDR3 length equals 15 residues. Per germline, CDR1 SGHDN and CDR2 FVKESK. The ends were cut back, 0 bases at V and 5 bases at J, with 13 bases in the middle. Investigators profiled TCR beta VDJ and CDR3 from genomic DNA template. TCRdb recomputed calls from the reads with MiXCR, one row per CDR3 protein. The sample includes roughly 260,000 distinct CDR3 sequences, approximately 45% seen only once; the top ten take about 8.3%. The source material was sorted CD4+, CD8+, or CD8+CD57+ T cells (not recorded which) from PBMCs. The chain employs TRBV14 and TRBJ1-1; D call uncertain. The receptor comes from a human donor with aplastic anemia. For the CDR3, the DNA is TGTGCCAGCAGCCAAGAGATGCGGGGTGAGACTGAAGCTTTCTTT. Amino acids: CASSQEMRGETEAFF.